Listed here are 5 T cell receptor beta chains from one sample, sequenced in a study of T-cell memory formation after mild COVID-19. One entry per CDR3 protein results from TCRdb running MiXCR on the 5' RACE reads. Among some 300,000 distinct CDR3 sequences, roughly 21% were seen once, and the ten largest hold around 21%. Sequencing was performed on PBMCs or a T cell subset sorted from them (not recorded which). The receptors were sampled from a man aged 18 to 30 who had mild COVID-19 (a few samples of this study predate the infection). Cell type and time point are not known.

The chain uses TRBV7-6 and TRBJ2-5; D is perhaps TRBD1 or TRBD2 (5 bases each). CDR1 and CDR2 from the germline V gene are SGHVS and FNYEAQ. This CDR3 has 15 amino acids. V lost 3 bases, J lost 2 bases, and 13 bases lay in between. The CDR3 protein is CASSFGLGQQETQYF. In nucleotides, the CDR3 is TGTGCCAGCAGCTTTGGACTGGGGCAGCAAGAGACCCAGTACTTC.

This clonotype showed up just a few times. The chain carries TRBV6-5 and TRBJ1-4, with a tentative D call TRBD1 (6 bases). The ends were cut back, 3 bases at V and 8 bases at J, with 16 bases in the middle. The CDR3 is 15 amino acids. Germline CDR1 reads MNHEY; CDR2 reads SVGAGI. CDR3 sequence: CASSYSGQGPEKLFF. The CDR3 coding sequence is TGTGCCAGCAGTTATTCGGGGCAGGGGCCCGAAAAACTGTTTTTT.

As DNA, the CDR3 is TGCGCCAGCAGCCAAGCAGGAGGTGGGGCCAACGTCCTGACTTTC. Translation gives CASSQAGGGANVLTF. This chain joins TRBV4-3 and TRBJ2-6; possible D gene TRBD2, 5 bases. V was cut by 1 base and J by 3 bases, with 7 bases left in between. CDR1 LGHNA and CDR2 YSLEER come from the germline V gene. The CDR3 length is 15 residues.

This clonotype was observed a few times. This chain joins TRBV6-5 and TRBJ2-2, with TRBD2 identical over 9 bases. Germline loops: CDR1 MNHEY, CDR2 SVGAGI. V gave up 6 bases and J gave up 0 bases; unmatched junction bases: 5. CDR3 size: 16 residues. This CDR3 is CASRGGGAPNTGELFF. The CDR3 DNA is TGTGCCAGCAGGGGCGGGGGGGCCCCGAACACCGGGGAGCTGTTTTTT.

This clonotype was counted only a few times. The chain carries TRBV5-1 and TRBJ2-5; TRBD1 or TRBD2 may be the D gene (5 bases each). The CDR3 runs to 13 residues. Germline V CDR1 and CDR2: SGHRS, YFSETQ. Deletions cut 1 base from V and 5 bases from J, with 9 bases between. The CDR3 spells CASSLWGTETQYF. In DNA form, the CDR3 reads TGCGCCAGCAGCTTGTGGGGGACGGAGACCCAGTACTTC.